This T cell receptor (beta chain) was retrieved from a study of blood T cell repertoires in COVID-19. The overall study: The samples span acute and convalescent COVID-19 from the United States, Italy and Spain. In each case, the material was cDNA or gDNA derived from T cells, B-cell-depleted T cells, or PBMCs.

CDR1 is KGHSH and CDR2 is LQKENI in the germline V gene. The CDR3 covers 16 residues. V shed 2 bases and J shed 5 bases, with 13 bases lying between them. Source study methods: Estimation of nucleated cell counts relied on the amplification of reference gene primers. Assay used: immunoSEQ multiplex PCR; TCRdb lists only in-frame clones, some missing. From that table come the V and J calls and clone size; the DNA was used to work out D and trimming. The sample has about 300,000 clones, approximately 90% seen once. The sequence came from a woman aged 25 to 45 who had recovered from COVID-19. The chain is built from TRBV18 and TRBJ1-6; D might be TRBD1 (6 bases). Material: peripheral blood. The DNA of the CDR3 is TGTGCCAGCTCACCAAACCAGGGGACGAATAATTCACCCCTCCACTTT. Translated, it gives CASSPNQGTNNSPLHF.